This T cell receptor beta chain is from a study of post-analysis software for immune sequencing data (dated by TCRdb to about 2015). A note on the overall study: Recorded disease courses included relapsing-remitting, secondary progressive and progressive-relapsing multiple sclerosis, with some patients lacking subtype annotation. The patient repertoires were set against around ten previously published healthy control repertoires from donors whose ages ranged from roughly 6 to 27 years. A subset of samples was prepared in parallel using single-end sample barcoding, then pooled and co-amplified after Illumina adapter ligation.

In the case of this clonotype: Its antigen is unknown. One base away there is no much larger clone; base qualities are not given.

According to the germline V gene (reference sequence), CDR1 reads DFQATT and CDR2 reads SNEGSKA. Including the terminal cysteine and phenylalanine, the CDR3 comprises 14 residues. Only CDR3 DNA is held: 42 bases, read in frame from base 1. V is shortened by 4 bases, J by 5 bases, and the region joining them spans 17 bases. Library creation used PCR. The listed sequencing device is Illumina HiSeq 2500. To reduce PCR and sequencing biases, unique molecular identifiers were incorporated into the TCR beta cDNA libraries. Roughly 0.5 million cDNA molecules were obtained per 1 to 10 million input T cells, so each molecule approximated one T cell. The patient libraries were prepared and sequenced using the same protocol as the earlier healthy control dataset. Within a given batch, samples were prepared together, multiplexed and sequenced on the same HiSeq lane. The study's own analysis went as follows. Raw barcoded reads were processed with MIGEC, and single-read molecular identifier groups were discarded before consensus assembly and CDR3 extraction. Clonotype tables were post-analysed with VDJtools, normalizing diversity by down-sampling all datasets to the smallest sample size. To correct batch-related cross-sample contamination, repertoire overlap clustering matched CDR3 amino acid sequences but not nucleotide sequences. TCRdb reanalyzed the raw reads on its own, using fastp at Q25 for trimming and MiXCR for clone calling, and kept in-frame beta chains. Rows with a matching CDR3 protein are joined into one entry that keeps the most common DNA and genes. Clone size and V and J calls follow TCRdb, not the original study. The sample data list 800,000 to 950,000 distinct CDR3 sequences, and about 50% of these were observed just once. Roughly 4.4% of the sample goes to the ten largest clones.

To demonstrate the VDJtools post-analysis software, TCR beta repertoires were profiled from the peripheral blood of about 13 young patients with multiple sclerosis. The multiple sclerosis patients were children and adolescents between roughly 6 and 17 years of age. Here is what the overall study found, with its caveats: Multiple sclerosis patients had significantly lower normalized Chao1 diversity than controls, a result that suggests substantial peripheral T-cell clonal expansion. The multiple sclerosis patient group was slightly younger than the control group. When samples were clustered directly using the F measure, samples prepared in the same batch co-clustered strongly, which prompted a batch-effect correction. Significantly higher frequencies in patients than in controls were found for five TRBV segments, including TRBV5-6, TRBV5-1 and TRBV20-1.

The rearranged segments are TRBV20-1 and TRBJ2-5, with TRBD2 perhaps the D gene, on 6 matching bases. The sample was blood. The sequence derives from a girl between 5 and 17 years old with multiple sclerosis. This receptor carries the CDR3 CSATSGGARETQYF. At the DNA level, the sequence is TGCAGTGCTACCTCCGGGGGTGCGAGGGAGACCCAGTACTTC.